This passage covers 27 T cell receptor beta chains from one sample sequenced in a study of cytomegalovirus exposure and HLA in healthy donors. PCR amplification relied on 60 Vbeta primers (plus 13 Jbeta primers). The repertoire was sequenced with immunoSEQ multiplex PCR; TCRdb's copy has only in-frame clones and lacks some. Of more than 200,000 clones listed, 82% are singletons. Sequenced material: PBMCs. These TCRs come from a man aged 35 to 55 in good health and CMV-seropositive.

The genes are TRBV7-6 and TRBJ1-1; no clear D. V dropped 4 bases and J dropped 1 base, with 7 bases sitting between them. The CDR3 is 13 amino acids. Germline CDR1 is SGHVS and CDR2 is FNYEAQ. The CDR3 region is CASSSSGNTEAFF. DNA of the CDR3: TGTGCCAGCAGCTCCTCAGGGAACACTGAAGCTTTCTTT.

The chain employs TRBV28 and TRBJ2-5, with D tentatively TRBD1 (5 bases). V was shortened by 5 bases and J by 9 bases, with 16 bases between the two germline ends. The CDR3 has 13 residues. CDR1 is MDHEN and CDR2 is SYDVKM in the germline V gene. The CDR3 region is CASSPPGRVAQYF. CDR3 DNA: TGTGCCAGCAGTCCACCGGGCAGGGTAGCCCAGTACTTC.

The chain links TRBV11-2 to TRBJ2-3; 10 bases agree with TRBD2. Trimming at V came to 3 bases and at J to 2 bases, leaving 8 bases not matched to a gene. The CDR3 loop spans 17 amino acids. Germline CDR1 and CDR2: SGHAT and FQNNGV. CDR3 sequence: CASSFPIAGGVTDTQYF. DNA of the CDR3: TGTGCCAGCAGCTTTCCGATAGCGGGGGGAGTCACAGATACGCAGTATTTT.

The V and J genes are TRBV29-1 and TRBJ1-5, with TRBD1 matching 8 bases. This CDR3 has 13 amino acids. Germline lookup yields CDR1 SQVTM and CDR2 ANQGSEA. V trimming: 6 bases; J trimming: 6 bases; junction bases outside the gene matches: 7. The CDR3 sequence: CSVSTGGSQPQHF. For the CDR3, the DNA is TGCAGCGTGTCCACAGGGGGTTCTCAGCCCCAGCATTTT.

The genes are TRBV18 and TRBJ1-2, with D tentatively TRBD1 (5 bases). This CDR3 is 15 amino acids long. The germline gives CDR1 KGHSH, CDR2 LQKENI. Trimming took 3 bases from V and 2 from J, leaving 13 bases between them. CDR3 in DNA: TGTGCCAGCTCACCGTCCCTTACAGGAAACTATGGCTACACCTTC. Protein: CASSPSLTGNYGYTF.

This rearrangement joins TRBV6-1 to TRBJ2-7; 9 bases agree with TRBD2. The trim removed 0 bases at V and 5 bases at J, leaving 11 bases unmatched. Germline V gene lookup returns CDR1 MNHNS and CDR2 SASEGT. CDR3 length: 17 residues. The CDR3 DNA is TGTGCCAGCAGTGAAGCTTGGGGTAGCGGGAGTTGGAACGAGCAGTACTTC. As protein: CASSEAWGSGSWNEQYF.

Here the CDR3 DNA reads TGTGCCTGGAGGGCCACAGGGTCAGGCACTGAAGCTTTCTTT. It translates to CAWRATGSGTEAFF. This sequence joins TRBV30 and TRBJ1-1, with a weak D call TRBD1 (6 bases). Germline lookup yields CDR1 GTSNPN and CDR2 SVGIG (reference sequence). This CDR3 is 14 amino acids long. V gave up 3 bases and J gave up 4 bases, with 15 bases separating them.

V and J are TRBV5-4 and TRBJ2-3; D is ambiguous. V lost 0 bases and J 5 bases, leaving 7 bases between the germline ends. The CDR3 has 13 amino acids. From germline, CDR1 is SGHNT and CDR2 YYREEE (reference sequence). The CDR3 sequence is CASSLEPQDTQYF. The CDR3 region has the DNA TGTGCCAGCAGCTTGGAGCCCCAAGATACGCAGTATTTT.

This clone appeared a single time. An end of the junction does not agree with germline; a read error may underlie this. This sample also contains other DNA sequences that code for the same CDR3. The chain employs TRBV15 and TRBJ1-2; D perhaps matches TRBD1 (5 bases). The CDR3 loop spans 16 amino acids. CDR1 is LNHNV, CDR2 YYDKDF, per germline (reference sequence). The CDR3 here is CATSSRSGINGYGYTF. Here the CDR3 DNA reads TGCGCCACCAGCAGCCGATCAGGGATCAATGGCTATGGCTACACCTTC.

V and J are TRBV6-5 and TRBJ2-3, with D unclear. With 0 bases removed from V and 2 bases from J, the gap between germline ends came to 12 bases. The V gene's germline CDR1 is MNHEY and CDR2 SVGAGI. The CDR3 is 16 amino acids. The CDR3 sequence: CASSYSSAATTDTQYF. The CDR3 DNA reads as TGTGCCAGCAGTTACTCGTCGGCGGCCACCACAGATACGCAGTATTTT.

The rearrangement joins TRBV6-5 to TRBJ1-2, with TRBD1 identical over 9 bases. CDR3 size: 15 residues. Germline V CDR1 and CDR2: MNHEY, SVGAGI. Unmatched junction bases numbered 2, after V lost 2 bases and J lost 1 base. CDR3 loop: CASSYRGQGNYGYTF. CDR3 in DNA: TGTGCCAGCAGTTACAGGGGACAGGGTAACTATGGCTACACCTTC.

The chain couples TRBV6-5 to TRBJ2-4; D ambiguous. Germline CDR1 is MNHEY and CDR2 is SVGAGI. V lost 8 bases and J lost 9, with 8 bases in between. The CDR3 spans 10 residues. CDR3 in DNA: TGTGCCAGCGGTGAGAGCATTCAGTACTTC. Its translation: CASGESIQYF.

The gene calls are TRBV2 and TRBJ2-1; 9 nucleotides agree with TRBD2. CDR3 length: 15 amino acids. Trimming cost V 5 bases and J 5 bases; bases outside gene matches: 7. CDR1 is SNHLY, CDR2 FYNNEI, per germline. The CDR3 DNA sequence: TGTGCCAGCAGTCGCCCGGCTAGCGGGGACAATGAGCAGTTCTTC. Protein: CASSRPASGDNEQFF. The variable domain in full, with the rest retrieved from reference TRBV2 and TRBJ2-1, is EPEVTQTPSHQVTQMGQEVILRCVPISNHLYFYWYRQILGQKVEFLVSFYNNEISEKSEIFDDQFSVERPDGSNFTLKIRSTKLEDSAMYFCASSRPASGDNEQFFGPGTRLTVL.

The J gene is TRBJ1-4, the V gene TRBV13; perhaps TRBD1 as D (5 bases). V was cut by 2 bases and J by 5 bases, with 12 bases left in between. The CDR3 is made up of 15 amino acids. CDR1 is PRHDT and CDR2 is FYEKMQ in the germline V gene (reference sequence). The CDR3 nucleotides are TGTGCCAGCAGCTTAAGTAACAGGATCAATGAAAAACTGTTTTTT. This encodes CASSLSNRINEKLFF.

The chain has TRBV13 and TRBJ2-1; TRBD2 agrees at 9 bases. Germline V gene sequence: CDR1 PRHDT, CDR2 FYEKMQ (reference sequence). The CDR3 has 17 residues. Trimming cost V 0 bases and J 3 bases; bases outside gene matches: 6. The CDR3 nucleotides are TGTGCCAGCAGCTTAGGCCGGGCTAGCGGGAACTACAATGAGCAGTTCTTC. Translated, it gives CASSLGRASGNYNEQFF.

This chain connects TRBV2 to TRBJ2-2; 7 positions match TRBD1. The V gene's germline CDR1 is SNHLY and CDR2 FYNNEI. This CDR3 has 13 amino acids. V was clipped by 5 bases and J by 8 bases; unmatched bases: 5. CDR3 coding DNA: TGTGCCAGCAGTTCGCGACAGGGTGGGGAGCTGTTTTTT. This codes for CASSSRQGGELFF.

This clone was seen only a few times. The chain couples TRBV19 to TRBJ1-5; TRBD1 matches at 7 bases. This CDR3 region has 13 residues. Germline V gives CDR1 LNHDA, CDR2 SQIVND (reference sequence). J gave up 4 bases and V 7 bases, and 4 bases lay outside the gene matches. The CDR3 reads CASTSRGNQPQHF. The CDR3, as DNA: TGTGCCAGTACTTCCAGGGGGAATCAGCCCCAGCATTTT. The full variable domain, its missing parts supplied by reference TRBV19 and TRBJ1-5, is DGGITQSPKYLFRKEGQNVTLSCEQNLNHDAMYWYRQDPGQGLRLIYYSQIVNDFQKGDIAEGYSVSREKKESFPLTVTSAQKNPTAFYLCASTSRGNQPQHFGDGTRLSIL.

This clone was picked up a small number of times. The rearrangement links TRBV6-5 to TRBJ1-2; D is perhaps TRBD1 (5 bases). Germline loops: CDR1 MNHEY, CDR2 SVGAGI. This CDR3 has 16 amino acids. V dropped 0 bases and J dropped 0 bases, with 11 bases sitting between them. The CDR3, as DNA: TGTGCCAGCAGTTACTCGTCCCAGGGCTCTAACTATGGCTACACCTTC. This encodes CASSYSSQGSNYGYTF.

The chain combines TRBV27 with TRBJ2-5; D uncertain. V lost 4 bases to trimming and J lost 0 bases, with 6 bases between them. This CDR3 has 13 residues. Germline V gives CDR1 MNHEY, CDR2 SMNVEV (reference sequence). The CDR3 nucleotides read TGTGCCAGCAGTTCCCTGTACCAAGAGACCCAGTACTTC. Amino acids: CASSSLYQETQYF.

In DNA, the CDR3 is TGCGCCAGCAGTGAGTCCGGGGACGAGCAGTACTTC. Translating it yields CASSESGDEQYF. V gene TRBV10-1 combines with J gene TRBJ2-7; tentative D call: TRBD2 (5 bases). CDR3 length: 12 amino acids. Trimming removed 0 bases at V and 5 bases at J, with 5 bases between. Germline CDR1 reads WNHNN; CDR2 reads SYGVQD (reference sequence).

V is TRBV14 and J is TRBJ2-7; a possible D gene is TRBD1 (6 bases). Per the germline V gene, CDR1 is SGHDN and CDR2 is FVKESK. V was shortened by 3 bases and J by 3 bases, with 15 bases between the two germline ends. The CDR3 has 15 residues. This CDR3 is CASSHAARGLYEQYF. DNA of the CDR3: TGTGCCAGCAGCCATGCCGCCAGGGGCCTCTACGAGCAGTACTTC.

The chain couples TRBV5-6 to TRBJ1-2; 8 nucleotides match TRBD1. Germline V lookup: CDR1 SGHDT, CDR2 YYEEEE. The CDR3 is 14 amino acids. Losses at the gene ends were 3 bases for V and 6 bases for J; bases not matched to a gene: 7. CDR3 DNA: TGTGCCAGCAGCTACGGACAGGGTGGTGATGGCTACACCTTC. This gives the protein CASSYGQGGDGYTF.

In DNA form, the CDR3 reads TGTGCCAGCAGCTTTTCAGGGGGCGGAGAGACCCAGTACTTC. This codes for CASSFSGGGETQYF. V and J are TRBV5-5 and TRBJ2-5; TRBD1 aligns across 8 bases. The germline CDR1 and CDR2 sequences are SGHKS and YYEKEE (reference sequence). The CDR3 consists of 14 residues. V lost 2 bases, J lost 4 bases, and 4 bases stayed unmatched.

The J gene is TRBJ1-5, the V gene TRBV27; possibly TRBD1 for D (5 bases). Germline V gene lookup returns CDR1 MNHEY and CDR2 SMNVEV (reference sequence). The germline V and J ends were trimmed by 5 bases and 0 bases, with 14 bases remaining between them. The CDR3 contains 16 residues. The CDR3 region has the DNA TGTGCCAGCAGTCTGAACGGGGGATATAGCAATCAGCCCCAGCATTTT. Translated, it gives CASSLNGGYSNQPQHF.

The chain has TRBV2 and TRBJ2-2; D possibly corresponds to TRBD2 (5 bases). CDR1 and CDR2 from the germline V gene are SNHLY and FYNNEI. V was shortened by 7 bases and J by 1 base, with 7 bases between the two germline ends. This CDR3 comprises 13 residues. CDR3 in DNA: TGTGCCAGCATCCGGGAGAACACCGGGGAGCTGTTTTTT. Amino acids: CASIRENTGELFF.

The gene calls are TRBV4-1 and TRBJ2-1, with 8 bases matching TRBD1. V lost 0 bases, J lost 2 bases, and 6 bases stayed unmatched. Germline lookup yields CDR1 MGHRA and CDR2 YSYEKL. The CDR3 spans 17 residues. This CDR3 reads CASSQDFATGAYNEQFF. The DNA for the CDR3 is TGCGCCAGCAGCCAAGATTTCGCGACAGGGGCCTACAATGAGCAGTTCTTC.

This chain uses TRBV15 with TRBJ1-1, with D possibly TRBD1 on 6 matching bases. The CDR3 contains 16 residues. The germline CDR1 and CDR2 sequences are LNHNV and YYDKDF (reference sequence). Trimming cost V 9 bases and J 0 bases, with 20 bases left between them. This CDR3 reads CATTQGVRAMNTEAFF. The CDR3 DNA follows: TGTGCCACAACACAGGGCGTCCGGGCCATGAACACTGAAGCTTTCTTT.